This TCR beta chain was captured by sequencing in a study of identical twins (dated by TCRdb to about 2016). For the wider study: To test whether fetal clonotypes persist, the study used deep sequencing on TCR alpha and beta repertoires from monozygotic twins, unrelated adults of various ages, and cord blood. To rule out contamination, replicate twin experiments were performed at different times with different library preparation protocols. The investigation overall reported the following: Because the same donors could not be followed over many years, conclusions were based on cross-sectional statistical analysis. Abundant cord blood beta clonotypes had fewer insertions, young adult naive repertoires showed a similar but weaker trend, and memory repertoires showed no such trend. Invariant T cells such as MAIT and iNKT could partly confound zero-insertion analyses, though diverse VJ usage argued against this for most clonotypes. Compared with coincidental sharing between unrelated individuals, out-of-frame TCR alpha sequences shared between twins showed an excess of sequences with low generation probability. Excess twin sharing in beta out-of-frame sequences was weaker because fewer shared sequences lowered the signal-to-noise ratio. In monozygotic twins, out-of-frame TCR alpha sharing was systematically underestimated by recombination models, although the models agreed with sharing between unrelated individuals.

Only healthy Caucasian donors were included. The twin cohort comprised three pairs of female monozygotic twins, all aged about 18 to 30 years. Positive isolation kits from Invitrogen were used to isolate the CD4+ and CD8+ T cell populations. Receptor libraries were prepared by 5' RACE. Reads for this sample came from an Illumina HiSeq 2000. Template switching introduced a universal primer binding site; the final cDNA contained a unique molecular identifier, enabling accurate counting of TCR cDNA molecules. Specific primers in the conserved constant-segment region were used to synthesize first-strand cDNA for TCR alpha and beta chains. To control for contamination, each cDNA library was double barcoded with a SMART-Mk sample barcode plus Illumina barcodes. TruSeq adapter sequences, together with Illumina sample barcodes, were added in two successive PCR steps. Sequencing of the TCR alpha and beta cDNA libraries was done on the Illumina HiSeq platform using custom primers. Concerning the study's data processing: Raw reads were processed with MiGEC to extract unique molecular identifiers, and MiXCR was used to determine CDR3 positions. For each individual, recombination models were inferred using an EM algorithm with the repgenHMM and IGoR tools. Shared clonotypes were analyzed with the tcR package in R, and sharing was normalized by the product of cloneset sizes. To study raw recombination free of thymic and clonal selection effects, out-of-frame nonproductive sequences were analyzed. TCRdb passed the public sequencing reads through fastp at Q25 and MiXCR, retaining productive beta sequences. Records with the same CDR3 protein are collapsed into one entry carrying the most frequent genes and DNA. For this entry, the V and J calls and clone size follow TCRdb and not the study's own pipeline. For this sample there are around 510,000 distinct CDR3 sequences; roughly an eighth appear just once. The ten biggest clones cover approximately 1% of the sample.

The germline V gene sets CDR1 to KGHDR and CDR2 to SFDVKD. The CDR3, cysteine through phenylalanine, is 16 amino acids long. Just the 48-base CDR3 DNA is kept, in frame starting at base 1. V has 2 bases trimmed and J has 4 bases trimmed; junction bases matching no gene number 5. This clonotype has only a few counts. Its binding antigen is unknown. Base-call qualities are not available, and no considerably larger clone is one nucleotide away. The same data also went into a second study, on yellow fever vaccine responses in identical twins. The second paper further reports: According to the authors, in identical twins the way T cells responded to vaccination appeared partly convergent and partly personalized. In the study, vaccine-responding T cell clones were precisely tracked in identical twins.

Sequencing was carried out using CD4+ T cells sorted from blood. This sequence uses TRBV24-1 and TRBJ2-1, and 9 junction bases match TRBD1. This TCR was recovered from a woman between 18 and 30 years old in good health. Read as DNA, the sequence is TGTGCCACCAGTGATTCGTGGGGACAGGGATACAATGAGCAGTTCTTC. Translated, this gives CATSDSWGQGYNEQFF.